This entry is about one T cell receptor (beta chain). What it binds is not known. The V segment lost 5 bases and the J segment 3 bases; nucleotides outside the gene matches: 6. CDR1 and CDR2 (germline): MGHRA, YSYEKL. This CDR3 has 15 amino acids. In the PCR, 60 Vbeta and 13 Jbeta primers were used. Only in-frame clones appear in the TCRdb table, and some are missing; sequencing was by immunoSEQ multiplex PCR. This table holds under 200,000 clones. This sample was taken from a study of cytomegalovirus exposure and HLA in healthy donors. Study-wide results and limits: CMV antigen specificity of a few CMV-associated chains was confirmed in vitro.

The material sequenced was PBMCs. The clonotype comes from a man under 40 in good health and CMV-seronegative. The chain has TRBV4-1 and TRBJ2-3, with 9 bases lining up with TRBD1. CDR3 loop: CASSTRDRVTDTQYF. In nucleotides, the CDR3 is TGCGCCAGCAGCACCCGGGACAGGGTAACAGATACGCAGTATTTT.